The T cell receptor (beta chain) under discussion was sequenced for a study of shared clonotypes between healthy human individuals. The junction had 2 bases not matched to a gene; V was cut back by 3 bases and J by 5 bases. The CDR3 consists of 14 residues. The germline V gene encodes CDR1 SNHLY and CDR2 FYNNEI. Method: immunoSEQ multiplex PCR; TCRdb's copy keeps in-frame clones and lacks some. The sample contains about 1.1 million clones, 78% of which appear only once. The receptor was isolated from a man aged 18-30 years in good health. Some clones in this sample may be carry-over from other donors' samples. Sequencing was performed on memory CD4+ T cells from PBMCs. Specified subset: CD45RA-negative fraction. The V call is TRBV2, the J call TRBJ2-4, with TRBD2 identical over 9 bases. CDR3 amino acids: CASSDGLAQNIQYF. The CDR3 DNA reads TGTGCCAGCAGTGATGGACTAGCGCAAAACATTCAGTACTTC.